This entry features one T cell receptor beta chain sequence. The target of this receptor is not known. Base qualities are not provided; no much larger clone lies one nucleotide away. This entry belongs to a study of blood T cells in healthy people across ages (dated by TCRdb to the mid-2010s). Turning to the overall study: In model experiments, roughly one uniquely barcoded TCR beta cDNA molecule per two T cells was captured by template switching. The study measured age-related changes in TCR beta repertoire diversity using deep sequencing normalized with unique cDNA molecular identifiers. The donors were split into four age groups: young (average around 16 years), middle-aged (roughly 40), aged (more than 60) and long-lived (more than 80). Donors of different ages were randomly distributed across sequencing lanes to avoid experimental bias. Using the same blood draw, the study looked at two additional independent replicas of 1 million unique cDNA reads for two donors, one aged 18 to 29 and the other aged 80 or older.

Libraries were made using 5' RACE. TCRdb shows the sequencer as Illumina HiSeq 2500. The second PCR ran for roughly 7 to 11 cycles and used a J-beta primer mix along with a sample-barcoded 5' primer. Each TCR beta cDNA molecule received a unique molecular identifier from a template-switch 5' adaptor carrying 12 random nucleotides. At least 2.5 million CDR3-containing paired-end reads were obtained from each sample. First-strand cDNA synthesis was performed from all RNA using the Mint cDNA synthesis kit, with priming by a TRBC-specific oligonucleotide. Following uracil-DNA glycosylase treatment, all cDNA underwent a first 18-cycle PCR with the universal primers M1SS and BC2_uni_R. Concerning the study's data processing: For normalization, 1 million high-quality reads, each with a distinct molecular identifier, were randomly selected from each sample. Instead of being binned into consensus sequences, reads that shared molecular identifiers were thrown out. MiTCR, set to a Q25 quality threshold and the strictest error-elimination algorithm, was used for CDR3 identification, clonotype clustering and error correction. A nonparametric unseen species model with Euler transformation was used to estimate lower-bound total TCR beta diversity. TCRdb trimmed public reads at Q25 via fastp, called clones via MiXCR and kept in-frame beta chains. All rows with the same CDR3 protein become a single entry with the most common DNA and genes. These V and J calls are TCRdb output, not the study's own analysis. The sample contains over 600,000 distinct CDR3 sequences, around 20% of them found a single time. The ten largest clones take up roughly 3.4% of the sample.

Study-wide findings and limitations: A strong correlation was found between observed TCR beta diversity and the percentage of naive T cells measured by flow cytometry. Because the CMV infection status of the donors was unknown, age-related changes in expanded clonotypes may potentially have been confounded. Conclusive comparison of naive and antigen-experienced compartments was prevented by the profiling of bulk unsorted PBMCs. Estimates of total diversity based on one million sequenced T cells were regarded as lower bounds and as underestimates. Observed TCR beta diversity per million T cells fell roughly linearly with age, and a significant reduction was already apparent by age roughly 40. Compared with the aged group, more naive CD4+ T cells, fewer expanded clones and increased TCR diversity were shown by the long-lived group, suggesting age selection.

V and J are truncated by 0 bases and 3 bases respectively, leaving an intervening sequence of 11 bases. The germline V gene yields KGHDR for CDR1 and SFDVKD for CDR2. The CDR3, from cysteine to phenylalanine, totals 16 residues. Of the read, only the CDR3 DNA is kept; its 48 bases are in frame from base 1. Donors were a few dozen systemically healthy Caucasian individuals from Russia aged roughly 6 to 90 years. Approximately 11 milliliters of peripheral blood were drawn from each donor into EDTA-treated Vacutainer tubes. Ficoll-Paque density-gradient centrifugation was used to isolate PBMCs, with at least 6 million obtained per sample. Total RNA was extracted from PBMCs with Trizol reagent, with at least 5 micrograms obtained per sample. The percentages of naive CD45RAhigh/CD27high T cells were determined by flow cytometry on a PBMC aliquot from every donor.

The sequence derives from a man in his 70s in good health. Recombination linked TRBV24-1 to TRBJ2-1, and perhaps TRBD2 as D gene, on 5 matching bases. Sequences were obtained from blood. The CDR3 protein is CATSDLTGDFYNEQFF. Here is the DNA: TGTGCCACCAGTGATTTGACCGGGGATTTCTACAATGAGCAGTTCTTC.